This T cell receptor (beta chain) was sequenced for a study of blood T cell repertoires in COVID-19. About the study: There were acute and convalescent COVID-19 samples, and they came from the United States, Italy and Spain. Nucleic acid was either cDNA or gDNA, and it came from T cells, B-cell-depleted T cells, or PBMCs.

Germline V gene lookup returns CDR1 MNHEY and CDR2 SVGAGI. This CDR3 spans 14 amino acids. Trimming stripped 0 bases from V and 4 bases from J, with 9 bases between. Source study methods: For nucleated cells, counts were estimated from reference gene primer amplification. Repertoires were generated with immunoSEQ multiplex PCR, while TCRdb's copy carries only in-frame clones and drops some. V and J calls and clone size are as listed in that table; D and trimming were resolved from the DNA. The sample has 150,000 to 200,000 clones, about 85% seen once. V is TRBV6-5 and J is TRBJ1-2; no reliable D call. The sample was peripheral blood. The receptor comes from a man aged 55-75 years with active or convalescent COVID-19. The CDR3 bases are TGTGCCAGCAGTTACTCGGCTCCCCCCTATGGCTACACCTTC. This gives the protein CASSYSAPPYGYTF.